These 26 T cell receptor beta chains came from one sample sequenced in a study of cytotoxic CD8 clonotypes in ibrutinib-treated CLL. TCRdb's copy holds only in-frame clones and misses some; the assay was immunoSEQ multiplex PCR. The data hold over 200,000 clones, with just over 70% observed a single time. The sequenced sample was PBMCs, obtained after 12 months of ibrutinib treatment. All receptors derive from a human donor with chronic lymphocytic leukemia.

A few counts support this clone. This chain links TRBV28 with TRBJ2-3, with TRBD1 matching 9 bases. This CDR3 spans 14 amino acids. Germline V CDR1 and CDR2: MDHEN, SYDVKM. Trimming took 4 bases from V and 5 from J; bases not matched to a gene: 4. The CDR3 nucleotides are TGTGCCAGCAGTTGGGACAGGGTCCAAGATACGCAGTATTTT. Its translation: CASSWDRVQDTQYF.

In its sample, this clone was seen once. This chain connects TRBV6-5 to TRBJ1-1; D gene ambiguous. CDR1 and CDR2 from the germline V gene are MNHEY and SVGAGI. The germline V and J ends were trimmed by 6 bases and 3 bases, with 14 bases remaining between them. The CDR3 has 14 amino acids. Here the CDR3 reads CASSRRQRDTEAFF. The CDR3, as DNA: TGTGCCAGCAGCCGACGCCAAAGGGACACTGAAGCTTTCTTT.

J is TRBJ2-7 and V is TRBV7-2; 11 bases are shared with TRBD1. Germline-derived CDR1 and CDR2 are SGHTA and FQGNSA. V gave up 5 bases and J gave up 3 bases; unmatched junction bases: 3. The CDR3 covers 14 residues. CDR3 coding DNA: TGTGCCAGCAGCCGGGACAGGGGGAACTACGAGCAGTACTTC. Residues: CASSRDRGNYEQYF.

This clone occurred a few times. CDR3 sequence (DNA): TGTGCCAGCTCACCAGACACAGGGCCAGGTCAGCCCCAGCATTTT. This translates into CASSPDTGPGQPQHF. This chain connects TRBV18 to TRBJ1-5, with a weak D call TRBD1 (6 bases). V was clipped by 2 bases and J by 6 bases, with 14 bases between them. CDR1 KGHSH and CDR2 LQKENI come from the germline V gene. This CDR3 is 15 amino acids long.

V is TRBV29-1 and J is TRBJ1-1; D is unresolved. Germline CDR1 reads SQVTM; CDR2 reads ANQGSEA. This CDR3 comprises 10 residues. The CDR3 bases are TGCAGACCCGAGGGCACTGAAGCTTTCTTT. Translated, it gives CRPEGTEAFF. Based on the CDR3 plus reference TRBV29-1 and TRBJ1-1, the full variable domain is SAVISQKPSRDICQRGTSLTIQCQVDSQVTMMFWYRQQPGQSLTLIATANQGSEATYESGFVIDKFPISRPNLTFSTLTVSNMSPEDSSIYLCRPEGTEAFFGQGTRLTVV.

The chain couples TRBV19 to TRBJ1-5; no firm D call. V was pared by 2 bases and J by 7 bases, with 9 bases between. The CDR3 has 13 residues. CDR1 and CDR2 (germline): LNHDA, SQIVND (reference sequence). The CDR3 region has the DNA TGTGCCAGTAGTATATTGGGCCAGCAGCCCCAGCATTTT. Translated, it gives CASSILGQQPQHF.

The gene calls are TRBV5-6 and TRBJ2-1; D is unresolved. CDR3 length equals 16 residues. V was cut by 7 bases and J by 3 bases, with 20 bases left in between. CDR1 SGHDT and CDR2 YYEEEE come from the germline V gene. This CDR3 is CASGSRRPLDYNEQFF. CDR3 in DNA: TGTGCCAGCGGCTCGCGGCGACCACTTGACTACAATGAGCAGTTCTTC.

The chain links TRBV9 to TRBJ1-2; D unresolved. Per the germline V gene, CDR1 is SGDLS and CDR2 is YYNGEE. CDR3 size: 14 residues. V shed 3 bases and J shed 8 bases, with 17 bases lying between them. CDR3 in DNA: TGTGCCAGCAGCGCCCAGCAGGCCCCCGGAGGCTACACCTTC. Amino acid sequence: CASSAQQAPGGYTF. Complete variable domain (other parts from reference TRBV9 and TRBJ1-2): DSGVTQTPKHLITATGQRVTLRCSPRSGDLSVYWYQQSLDQGLQFLIQYYNGEERAKGNILERFSAQQFPDLHSELNLSSLELGDSALYFCASSAQQAPGGYTFGSGTRLTVV.

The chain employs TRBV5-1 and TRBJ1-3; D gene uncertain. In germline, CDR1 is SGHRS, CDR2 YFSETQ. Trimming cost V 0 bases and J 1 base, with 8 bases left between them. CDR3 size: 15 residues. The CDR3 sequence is CASSLDPGSGNTIYF. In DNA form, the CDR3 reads TGCGCCAGCAGCTTGGATCCGGGGTCTGGAAACACCATATATTTT.

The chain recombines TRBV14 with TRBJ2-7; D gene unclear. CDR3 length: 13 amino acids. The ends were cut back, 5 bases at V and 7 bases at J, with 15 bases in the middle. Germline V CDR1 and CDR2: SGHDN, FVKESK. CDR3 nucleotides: TGTGCCAGCAGCGCCAGCGCGGTGGGGGAGCAGTACTTC. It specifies CASSASAVGEQYF. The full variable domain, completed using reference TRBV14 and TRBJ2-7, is EAGVTQFPSHSVIEKGQTVTLRCDPISGHDNLYWYRRVMGKEIKFLLHFVKESKQDESGMPNNRFLAERTGGTYSTLKVQPAELEDSGVYFCASSASAVGEQYFGPGTRLTVT.

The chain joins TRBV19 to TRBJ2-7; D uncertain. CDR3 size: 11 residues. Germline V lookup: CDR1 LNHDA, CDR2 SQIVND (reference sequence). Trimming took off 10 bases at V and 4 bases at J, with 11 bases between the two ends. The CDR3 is CATQAVYEQYF. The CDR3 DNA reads TGTGCCACCCAGGCCGTTTACGAGCAGTACTTC.

The DNA of the CDR3 is TGTGCCAGCACCCAGGGGGACGTGTACGAGCAGTACTTC. Its translation is CASTQGDVYEQYF. The V and J genes are TRBV28 and TRBJ2-7, with 7 nucleotides matching TRBD1. The CDR3 sequence is 13 residues long. The germline CDR1 and CDR2 sequences are MDHEN and SYDVKM. Trimming took 7 bases from V and 4 from J; bases not matched to a gene: 7.

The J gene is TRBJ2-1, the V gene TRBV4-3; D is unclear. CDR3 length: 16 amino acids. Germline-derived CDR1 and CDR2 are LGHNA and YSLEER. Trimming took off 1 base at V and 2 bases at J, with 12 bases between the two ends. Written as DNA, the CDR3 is TGCGCCAGCAGCCAAGCACGGAGTTTCGCCTACAATGAGCAGTTCTTC. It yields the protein CASSQARSFAYNEQFF.

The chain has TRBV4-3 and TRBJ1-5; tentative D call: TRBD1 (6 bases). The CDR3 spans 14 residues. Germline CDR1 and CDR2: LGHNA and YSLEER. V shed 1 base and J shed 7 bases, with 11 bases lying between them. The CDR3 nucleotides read TGCGCCAGCAGCCAAGCGCCAGGGGTACAGCCCCAGCATTTT. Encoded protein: CASSQAPGVQPQHF.

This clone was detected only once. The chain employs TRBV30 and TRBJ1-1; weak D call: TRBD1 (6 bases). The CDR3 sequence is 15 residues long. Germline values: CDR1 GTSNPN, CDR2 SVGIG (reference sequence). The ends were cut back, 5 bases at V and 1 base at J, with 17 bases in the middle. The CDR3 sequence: CAWGSGAAGNTEAFF. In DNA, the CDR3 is TGTGCCTGGGGGTCGGGGGCGGCAGGGAACACTGAAGCTTTCTTT.

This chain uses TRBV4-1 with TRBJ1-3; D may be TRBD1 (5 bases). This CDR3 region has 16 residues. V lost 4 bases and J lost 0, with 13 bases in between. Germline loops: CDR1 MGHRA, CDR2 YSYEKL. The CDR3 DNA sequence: TGCGCCAGCAGCCTCCTCGGGGCAAGCTCTGGAAACACCATATATTTT. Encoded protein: CASSLLGASSGNTIYF.

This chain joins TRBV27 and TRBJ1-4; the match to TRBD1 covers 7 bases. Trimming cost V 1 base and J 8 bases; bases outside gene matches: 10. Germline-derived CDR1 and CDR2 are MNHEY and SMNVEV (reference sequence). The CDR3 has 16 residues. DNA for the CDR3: TGTGCCAGCAGTTTATTGGGGCAGGGGGTTGGGGAAAAACTGTTTTTT. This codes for CASSLLGQGVGEKLFF.

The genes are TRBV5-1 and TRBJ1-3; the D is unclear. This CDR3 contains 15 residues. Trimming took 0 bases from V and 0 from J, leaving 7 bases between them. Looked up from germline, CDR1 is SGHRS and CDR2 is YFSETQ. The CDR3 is CASSLEGDSGNTIYF. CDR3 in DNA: TGCGCCAGCAGCTTGGAGGGTGACTCTGGAAACACCATATATTTT.

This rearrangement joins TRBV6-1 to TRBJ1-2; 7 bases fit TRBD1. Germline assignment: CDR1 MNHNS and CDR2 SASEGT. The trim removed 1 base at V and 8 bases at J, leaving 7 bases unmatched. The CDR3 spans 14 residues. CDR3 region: CASSEGQGVGGYTF. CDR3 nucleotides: TGTGCCAGCAGTGAAGGTCAGGGGGTAGGAGGCTACACCTTC.

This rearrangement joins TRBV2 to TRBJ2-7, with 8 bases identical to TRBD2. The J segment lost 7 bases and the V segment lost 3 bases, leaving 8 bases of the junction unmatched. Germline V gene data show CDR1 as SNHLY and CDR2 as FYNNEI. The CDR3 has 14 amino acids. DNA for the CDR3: TGTGCCAGCAGTGAGGGACTAGGTCCTCTGGAGCAGTACTTC. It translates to CASSEGLGPLEQYF.

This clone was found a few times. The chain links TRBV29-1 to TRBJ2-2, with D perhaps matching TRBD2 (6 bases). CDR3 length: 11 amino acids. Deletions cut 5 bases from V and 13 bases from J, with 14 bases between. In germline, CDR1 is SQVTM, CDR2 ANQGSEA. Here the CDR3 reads CSVPEGGRLFF. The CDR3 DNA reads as TGCAGCGTTCCCGAGGGAGGACGGCTGTTTTTT.

CDR3 in amino acids: CASSPGTYEQYF. CDR3 in DNA: TGTGCCAGCAGCCCGGGGACCTACGAGCAGTACTTC. The genes are TRBV5-6 and TRBJ2-7; D perhaps matches TRBD2 (5 bases). The ends were cut back, 4 bases at V and 2 bases at J, with 7 bases in the middle. The CDR3 sequence is 12 residues long. The germline CDR1 and CDR2 sequences are SGHDT and YYEEEE.

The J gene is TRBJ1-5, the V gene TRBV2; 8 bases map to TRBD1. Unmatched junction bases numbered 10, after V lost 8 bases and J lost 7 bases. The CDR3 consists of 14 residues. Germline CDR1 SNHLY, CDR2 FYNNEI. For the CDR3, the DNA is TGTGCCAGCCTGGGCTGGCAGGGGGCCCAGCCCCAGCATTTT. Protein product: CASLGWQGAQPQHF. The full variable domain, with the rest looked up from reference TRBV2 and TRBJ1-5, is EPEVTQTPSHQVTQMGQEVILRCVPISNHLYFYWYRQILGQKVEFLVSFYNNEISEKSEIFDDQFSVERPDGSNFTLKIRSTKLEDSAMYFCASLGWQGAQPQHFGDGTRLSIL.

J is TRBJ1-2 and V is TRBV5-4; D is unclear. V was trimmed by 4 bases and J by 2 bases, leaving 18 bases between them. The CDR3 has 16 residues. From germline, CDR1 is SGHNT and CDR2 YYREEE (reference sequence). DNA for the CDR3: TGTGCCAGCAGCCCCATAGACGGAACCACAAACTATGGCTACACCTTC. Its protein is CASSPIDGTTNYGYTF.

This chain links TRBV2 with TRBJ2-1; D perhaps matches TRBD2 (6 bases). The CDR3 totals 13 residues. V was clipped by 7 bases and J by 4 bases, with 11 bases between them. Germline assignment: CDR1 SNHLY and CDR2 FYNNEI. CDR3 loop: CASTGAGYNEQFF. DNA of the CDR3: TGTGCCAGCACCGGGGCGGGGTACAATGAGCAGTTCTTC.

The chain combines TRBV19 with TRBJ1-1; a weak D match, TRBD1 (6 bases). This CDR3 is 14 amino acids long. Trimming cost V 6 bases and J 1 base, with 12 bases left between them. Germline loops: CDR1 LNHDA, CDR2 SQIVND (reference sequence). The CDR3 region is CASRSGVRNTEAFF. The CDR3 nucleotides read TGTGCCAGTAGATCAGGGGTGAGGAACACTGAAGCTTTCTTT.